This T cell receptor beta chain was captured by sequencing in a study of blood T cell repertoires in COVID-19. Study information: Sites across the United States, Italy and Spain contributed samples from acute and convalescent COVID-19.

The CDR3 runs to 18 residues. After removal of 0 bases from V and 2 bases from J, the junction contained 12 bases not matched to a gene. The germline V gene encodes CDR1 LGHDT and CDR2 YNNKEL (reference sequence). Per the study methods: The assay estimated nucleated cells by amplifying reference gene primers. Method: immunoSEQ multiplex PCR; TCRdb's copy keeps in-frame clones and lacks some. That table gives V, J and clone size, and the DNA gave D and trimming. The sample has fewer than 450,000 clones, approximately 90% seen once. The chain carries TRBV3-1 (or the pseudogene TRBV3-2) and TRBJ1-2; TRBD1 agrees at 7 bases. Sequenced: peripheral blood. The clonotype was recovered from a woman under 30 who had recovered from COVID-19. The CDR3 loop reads CASSQDGGLRQGNYGYTF. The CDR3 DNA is TGTGCCAGCAGCCAAGATGGTGGTCTTCGACAGGGCAACTATGGCTACACCTTC.